This T cell receptor (beta chain) was documented in a study of beta chain features in type 1 diabetes. Study-wide findings and caveats: At VDJ recombination sites, type 1 diabetes patients had fewer insertions and more deleted nucleotides. Patients and controls would share equally any PCR tilt toward shorter templates.

This clone came up a few times. Its antigen is undetermined. Sequencing targeted expressed TCRB transcripts, as all isolated RNA had been reverse transcribed. The data were produced by immunoSEQ multiplex PCR, yet TCRdb's version contains in-frame clones alone and is incomplete. Counted here are about 230,000 clones, 9.6% occurring once; the ten biggest clones make up less than 0.035%. Germline assignment: CDR1 LNHNV and CDR2 YYDKDF (reference sequence). This CDR3 region has 15 residues. Losses at the gene ends were 0 bases for V and 4 bases for J; bases not matched to a gene: 5. CD45RO/CCR7/CD25/CD127/CD95/CD27 staining was used to isolate CD4+ naive, central memory, regulatory and stem cell-like memory cells by sorting.

The chain recombines TRBV15 with TRBJ1-2; 7 bases match TRBD1. This TCR came from a woman younger than 30 in good health. Sequences were obtained from naive CD4+ T cells from blood. CDR3 sequence reads: CATSRETGSLYGYTF. CDR3 DNA sequence: TGTGCCACCAGCAGAGAGACAGGGAGCCTCTATGGCTACACCTTC.